These 30 T cell receptor beta chains originate from one sample sequenced in a study of cytomegalovirus exposure and HLA in healthy donors. This PCR relied on a set of 60 Vbeta primers and 13 Jbeta primers. The method was immunoSEQ multiplex PCR; TCRdb's version includes in-frame clones alone and lacks a portion of them. Of around 93,000 clones detected, about four fifths appear once; the ten largest clones hold about 3%. Sequenced: PBMCs. Source of these receptors: a woman aged 40 to 49 in good health and CMV-seronegative.

This clone occurred once. The chain combines TRBV5-8 with TRBJ2-7, with a weak D call TRBD1 (6 bases). CDR3 length equals 12 residues. The V gene's germline CDR1 is SGHTS and CDR2 YDEGEE. The ends were cut back, 4 bases at V and 8 bases at J, with 13 bases in the middle. CDR3 nucleotides: TGTGCCAGCAGCCCGAGGACAGCCCAGCAGTACTTC. It yields the protein CASSPRTAQQYF.

The rearrangement links TRBV28 to TRBJ1-2; D unclear. The germline CDR1 and CDR2 sequences are MDHEN and SYDVKM. V lost 6 bases to trimming and J lost 0 bases, with 8 bases between them. The CDR3 is made up of 13 amino acids. This CDR3 is CASSLYTNYGYTF. The CDR3 nucleotides are TGTGCCAGCAGCCTTTATACTAACTATGGCTACACCTTC.

This chain links TRBV4-2 with TRBJ2-1; 13 bases are shared with TRBD2. The germline V gene encodes CDR1 LGHNA and CDR2 YNFKEQ. V shed 4 bases and J 0 bases; nucleotides not matched to a gene: 6. The CDR3 contains 18 residues. For the CDR3, the DNA is TGTGCCAGCAGCCCCGGGGGACTAGCGGGACCCTCCTACAATGAGCAGTTCTTC. Encoded protein: CASSPGGLAGPSYNEQFF.

The chain has TRBV5-8 and TRBJ2-1; TRBD1 agrees at 9 bases. The V gene's germline CDR1 is SGHTS and CDR2 YDEGEE. The CDR3 consists of 15 residues. The junction had 6 bases not matched to a gene; V was cut back by 0 bases and J by 8 bases. The CDR3 bases are TGTGCCAGCAGCTTGGGACAGGGGGGTTCTGATGAGCAGTTCTTC. Its protein is CASSLGQGGSDEQFF.

The rearrangement joins TRBV9 to TRBJ1-3; D is unresolved. Between the trimmed V and J ends, which lost 4 bases and 4 bases, there was a span of 9 bases. Germline V gives CDR1 SGDLS, CDR2 YYNGEE. CDR3 length: 13 residues. Here the CDR3 reads CASSPSRGNTIYF. CDR3 sequence (DNA): TGTGCCAGCAGCCCGAGCAGGGGAAACACCATATATTTT.

The rearrangement uses TRBV7-2 and TRBJ1-5; D not resolved. CDR1 is SGHTA, CDR2 FQGNSA, per germline. This CDR3 contains 13 residues. V lost 5 bases and J lost 3, with 8 bases in between. CDR3 bases: TGTGCCAGCAGCCCGCGATACAATCAGCCCCAGCATTTT. Protein sequence: CASSPRYNQPQHF.

This clone was observed a single time. The rearrangement joins TRBV28 to TRBJ2-7; 7 positions agree with TRBD1. The CDR3 length is 16 residues. Germline lookup yields CDR1 MDHEN and CDR2 SYDVKM. The ends lost 3 bases at V and 2 bases at J; junction bases unmatched: 10. The CDR3 DNA reads TGTGCCAGCAGTTTCCCCACCGACAGGGCCCCCTACGAGCAGTACTTC. It codes for CASSFPTDRAPYEQYF.

This rearrangement joins TRBV19 to TRBJ1-5; tentative D call: TRBD1 (6 bases). Germline-derived CDR1 and CDR2 are LNHDA and SQIVND (reference sequence). This CDR3 contains 15 residues. Trimming removed 4 bases from V and 4 bases from J, with 14 bases in between. CDR3 sequence: CASSRVVQGNQPQHF. CDR3 nucleotides: TGTGCCAGTAGTAGAGTGGTGCAGGGGAATCAGCCCCAGCATTTT.

The chain combines TRBV6-6 with TRBJ2-1; tentative D call: TRBD2 (5 bases). CDR3 length: 13 amino acids. V lost 8 bases to trimming and J lost 3 bases, with 11 bases between them. Per germline, CDR1 MNHNY and CDR2 SVGAGI (reference sequence). The CDR3 region is CASSEGIYNEQFF. Here the CDR3 DNA reads TGTGCCAGCTCTGAGGGAATCTACAATGAGCAGTTCTTC.

This chain links TRBV27 with TRBJ2-2; the D gene is possibly TRBD2 (6 bases). In germline, CDR1 is MNHEY, CDR2 SMNVEV (reference sequence). Trimming pared 5 bases from V and 1 base from J, leaving 17 bases between. This CDR3 is 17 amino acids long. The CDR3 coding sequence is TGTGCCAGCAGTCTACCCGGGATTAGCGGGAACACCGGGGAGCTGTTTTTT. It encodes CASSLPGISGNTGELFF.

The V gene is TRBV9, the J gene TRBJ2-3; 7 bases match TRBD2. V dropped 0 bases and J dropped 0; count of bases not matched to a gene: 4. The CDR3 is 16 amino acids. Germline CDR1 reads SGDLS; CDR2 reads YYNGEE. Here the CDR3 DNA reads TGTGCCAGCAGCGTAGTAGAACTAGCGAGCACAGATACGCAGTATTTT. Translating gives CASSVVELASTDTQYF. The variable domain in full, completed from reference TRBV9 and TRBJ2-3, reads DSGVTQTPKHLITATGQRVTLRCSPRSGDLSVYWYQQSLDQGLQFLIQYYNGEERAKGNILERFSAQQFPDLHSELNLSSLELGDSALYFCASSVVELASTDTQYFGPGTRLTVL.

The V gene is TRBV6-5, the J gene TRBJ2-7; TRBD2 matches at 13 bases. Germline V lookup: CDR1 MNHEY, CDR2 SVGAGI. This CDR3 has 16 residues. Trimming removed 4 bases from V and 4 bases from J; junction bases left unmatched: 7. CDR3 DNA sequence: TGTGCCAGCAGTTTGGGCGGACTAGCGGGAGAGTACGAGCAGTACTTC. This codes for CASSLGGLAGEYEQYF.

The chain links TRBV7-2 to TRBJ2-1; a weak D match, TRBD1 (5 bases). CDR1 is SGHTA and CDR2 is FQGNSA in the germline V gene. This CDR3 spans 16 amino acids. Trimming took off 4 bases at V and 4 bases at J, with 17 bases between the two ends. This CDR3 is CASSSGNSKRYNEQFF. As DNA, the CDR3 is TGTGCCAGCAGCTCAGGGAACTCCAAGAGATACAATGAGCAGTTCTTC.

This clone showed up just a few times. This chain uses TRBV11-1 with TRBJ2-2; 10 nucleotides agree with TRBD2. The CDR3 is 15 residues long. CDR1 and CDR2 from the germline V gene are SGHAT and FQDESV (reference sequence). After removal of 6 bases from V and 7 bases from J, the junction contained 8 bases not matched to a gene. This chain's CDR3 is CASSKREGPVGELFF. The CDR3 DNA sequence: TGTGCCAGCAGTAAGCGGGAGGGCCCTGTCGGGGAGCTGTTTTTT.

The chain couples TRBV5-4 to TRBJ2-1, with 10 bases lining up with TRBD2. Germline loops: CDR1 SGHNT, CDR2 YYREEE (reference sequence). The CDR3 has 15 amino acids. With V trimmed by 3 bases and J by 8 bases, 8 bases remained unmatched. CDR3 in amino acids: CASSYLAGVGYEQFF. DNA of the CDR3: TGTGCCAGCAGCTACCTAGCGGGAGTTGGGTATGAGCAGTTCTTC. The full variable domain, completed using reference TRBV5-4 and TRBJ2-1, is ETGVTQSPTHLIKTRGQQVTLRCSSQSGHNTVSWYQQALGQGPQFIFQYYREEENGRGNFPPRFSGLQFPNYSSELNVNALELDDSALYLCASSYLAGVGYEQFFGPGTRLTVL.

Concerning this clone: The same CDR3 also results from other DNA sequences found in this sample. The V and J genes are TRBV5-1 and TRBJ2-5; the D is unclear. V was pared by 0 bases and J by 5 bases, with 8 bases between. Germline assignment: CDR1 SGHRS and CDR2 YFSETQ. The CDR3 loop spans 13 amino acids. CDR3 sequence: CASSLGGWETQYF. Here the CDR3 DNA reads TGCGCCAGCAGCTTGGGAGGTTGGGAGACCCAGTACTTC.

The rearrangement uses TRBV6-5 and TRBJ1-6; TRBD1 might be the D (6 bases). This CDR3 is built from 13 residues. In germline, CDR1 is MNHEY, CDR2 SVGAGI. V gave up 8 bases and J gave up 4 bases, with 9 bases separating them. In nucleotides, the CDR3 is TGTGCCAGCTCCGGGACATATAATTCACCCCTCCACTTT. Its translation: CASSGTYNSPLHF.

The genes are TRBV27 and TRBJ2-7; D possibly corresponds to TRBD2 (6 bases). V lost 7 bases and J lost 0, with 13 bases in between. Germline CDR1 reads MNHEY; CDR2 reads SMNVEV (reference sequence). The length of the CDR3 is 14 residues. CDR3 coding DNA: TGTGCCAGCACCCGGGAGAACATCTCCTACGAGCAGTACTTC. Its protein product is CASTRENISYEQYF.

This clone was detected once. The V call is TRBV7-2, the J call TRBJ2-7; TRBD2 might be the D (6 bases). This CDR3 is 13 amino acids long. Trimming took off 3 bases at V and 6 bases at J, with 12 bases between the two ends. Germline CDR1 SGHTA, CDR2 FQGNSA. CDR3 in amino acids: CASSFLGGFEQYF. DNA for the CDR3: TGTGCCAGCAGCTTCCTTGGAGGGTTCGAGCAGTACTTC.

This clone has just a few counts. The rearrangement joins TRBV7-2 to TRBJ2-2; 7 nucleotides match TRBD2. There are 15 residues in the CDR3. J was trimmed by 3 bases and V by 5 bases; bases with no gene match: 6. Per germline, CDR1 SGHTA and CDR2 FQGNSA. The CDR3 protein is CASSVGLVDTGELFF. The DNA of the CDR3 is TGTGCCAGCAGCGTCGGACTAGTCGACACCGGGGAGCTGTTTTTT.

This clone was counted a single time. At one of its ends the junction is not consistent with the germline gene, which may arise from a read error. This chain links TRBV7-7 with TRBJ2-1; 7 bases align to TRBD2. CDR3 size: 14 residues. Germline V gene lookup returns CDR1 SSHAT and CDR2 FNYEAQ (reference sequence). This chain's CDR3 is CASSLGLGNDEQFF. In DNA form, the CDR3 reads TGTGCTAGCAGCTTAGGACTAGGAAACGATGAGCAGTTCTTC.

The V and J genes are TRBV5-1 and TRBJ2-1; D is undetermined. This CDR3 spans 15 amino acids. Germline CDR1 reads SGHRS; CDR2 reads YFSETQ. Trimming took 1 base from V and 0 from J, leaving 8 bases between them. The CDR3 bases are TGCGCCAGCAGCTTGACAGTTCCCTCCTACAATGAGCAGTTCTTC. This translates into CASSLTVPSYNEQFF.

The chain is built from TRBV11-1 and TRBJ2-1, with TRBD2 matching over 10 bases. In germline, CDR1 is SGHAT, CDR2 FQDESV (reference sequence). The CDR3 totals 15 residues. V was clipped by 7 bases and J by 1 base; unmatched bases: 4. The CDR3 sequence is CASTLAGESYNEQFF. The CDR3 DNA reads TGTGCCAGCACCCTAGCGGGAGAGTCCTACAATGAGCAGTTCTTC. Full variable domain (rest looked up from reference TRBV11-1 and TRBJ2-1): EAEVAQSPRYKITEKSQAVAFWCDPISGHATLYWYRQILGQGPELLVQFQDESVVDDSQLPKDRFSAERLKGVDSTLKIQPAELGDSAMYLCASTLAGESYNEQFFGPGTRLTVL.

This chain links TRBV5-1 with TRBJ2-2; 14 nucleotides line up with TRBD2. In germline, CDR1 is SGHRS, CDR2 YFSETQ. V shed 4 bases and J 5 bases; nucleotides not matched to a gene: 7. The CDR3 runs to 17 residues. The CDR3 reads CASSRGLAGVGTGELFF. CDR3 bases: TGCGCCAGCAGCAGGGGACTAGCGGGAGTGGGGACCGGGGAGCTGTTTTTT.

The gene calls are TRBV6-1 and TRBJ1-3; no reliable D call. From germline, CDR1 is MNHNS and CDR2 SASEGT. V lost 6 bases and J 3 bases, leaving 12 bases between the germline ends. The CDR3 sequence is 14 residues long. CDR3 coding DNA: TGTGCCAGCAGGGAAAACAGAAGTGGAAACACCATATATTTT. Its protein product is CASRENRSGNTIYF.

This rearrangement joins TRBV7-3 to TRBJ2-1, with a weak D call TRBD2 (6 bases). V lost 4 bases and J 1 base, leaving 11 bases between the germline ends. Germline loops: CDR1 SGHTA, CDR2 FQGTGA. CDR3 length equals 15 residues. The CDR3 coding sequence is TGTGCCAGCAGCTCAGACGGGACTTCCTACAATGAGCAGTTCTTC. Translated: CASSSDGTSYNEQFF.

CDR3 in DNA: TGTGCCACCAGCAGAGCGGGACAGGTCCGCCTTAACTATGGCTACACCTTC. This gives the protein CATSRAGQVRLNYGYTF. This rearrangement joins TRBV15 to TRBJ1-2, with 8 bases matching TRBD1. Per germline, CDR1 LNHNV and CDR2 YYDKDF (reference sequence). V dropped 1 base and J dropped 1; count of bases not matched to a gene: 8. This CDR3 spans 17 amino acids.

This clone was seen a handful of times. Written as DNA, the CDR3 is TGTGCCAGCAGACCAAGCGGGCTGGATACGCAGTATTTT. As protein: CASRPSGLDTQYF. The chain carries TRBV6-5 and TRBJ2-3; D may be TRBD2 (6 bases). Germline lookup yields CDR1 MNHEY and CDR2 SVGAGI. The CDR3 is 13 amino acids. Trimming took off 6 bases at V and 6 bases at J, with 13 bases between the two ends.

Only a few counts were recorded for this clone. V and J are TRBV5-1 and TRBJ2-1, with unresolved D. Germline V gene data show CDR1 as SGHRS and CDR2 as YFSETQ. The ends were cut back, 0 bases at V and 4 bases at J, with 5 bases in the middle. This CDR3 is built from 13 residues. CDR3 bases: TGCGCCAGCAGCTTGGAATCGTACAATGAGCAGTTCTTC. This gives the protein CASSLESYNEQFF. Using reference TRBV5-1 and TRBJ2-1 for the parts outside the CDR3, the full variable domain is KAGVTQTPRYLIKTRGQQVTLSCSPISGHRSVSWYQQTPGQGLQFLFEYFSETQRNKGNFPGRFSGRQFSNSRSEMNVSTLELGDSALYLCASSLESYNEQFFGPGTRLTVL.

The rearrangement links TRBV4-1 to TRBJ2-5; D gene unclear. The CDR3 runs to 15 residues. Germline V lookup: CDR1 MGHRA, CDR2 YSYEKL. The V end was cut by 0 bases, the J end by 4 bases, with 12 bases between. The CDR3 loop reads CASSQEETPLETQYF. As DNA, the CDR3 is TGCGCCAGCAGCCAAGAAGAGACACCCTTAGAGACCCAGTACTTC.